A single sample gave rise to the 2 T cell receptor beta chains below, sequenced in a study of blood T cell repertoires in COVID-19. Profiled with immunoSEQ multiplex PCR; TCRdb holds only in-frame clones, not every one. The sample has roughly 480,000 clones, nearly 90% seen once. Specimen: peripheral blood. The receptors were sampled from a young man with COVID-19, enrolled during active disease.

In nucleotides, the CDR3 is TGTGCCAGCAGCCAAGATCGGGGCGAGCAGTACTTC. This gives the protein CASSQDRGEQYF. This chain uses TRBV3-1 (or the pseudogene TRBV3-2) with TRBJ2-7; D perhaps matches TRBD2 (5 bases). V dropped 0 bases and J dropped 6 bases, with 6 bases sitting between them. From germline, CDR1 is LGHDT and CDR2 YNNKEL (reference sequence). This CDR3 contains 12 residues.

The V call is TRBV7-9, the J call TRBJ1-5, with TRBD1 matching 8 bases. Losses at the gene ends were 4 bases for V and 4 bases for J; bases not matched to a gene: 6. The CDR3 loop spans 15 amino acids. CDR1 and CDR2 (germline): SEHNR, FQNEAQ (reference sequence). The CDR3 region has the DNA TGTGCCAGCAGCTCGGACAGGGAGCGTAATCAGCCCCAGCATTTT. Residues: CASSSDRERNQPQHF.